This T cell receptor (beta chain) originates from a study of regulatory T cells in long-lasting Graves disease. Study-wide points: Patients with persistent disease showed a bias toward TRBV28, TRBJ1-2 and TRBJ2-5.

Time point denoted: newly diagnosed GD, antithyroid drugs for less than 3 months. Extracted PBMC RNA gave rise to the TCR library. Criteria from the American Thyroid Association guidelines were applied to diagnose Graves' disease. Patients were from an endocrinology department in Xi'an, China. HTBI primers from iRepertoire and Arm-PCR of CDR3 regions yielded the TCR beta libraries. TCRdb re-derived calls from the multiplex PCR reads in MiXCR, one entry per CDR3 protein. Here the sample spans about 460,000 distinct CDR3 sequences, less than 15% being singletons. Germline CDR1 and CDR2: MDHEN and SYDVKM. V shed 2 bases, J shed 4 bases, and the junction held 9 bases outside the gene matches. The CDR3 spans 17 residues. The table lists this clonotype with many counts. Antigen specificity is unknown. A further study also used this sample, focusing on T cells in Graves' hyperthyroidism and ophthalmopathy. That source adds: The study used the HTBI primer set for a first-round RT-PCR of the TCR CDR3.

The sample consisted of peripheral blood mononuclear cells (PBMCs), taken at new diagnosis, from a patient treated with antithyroid drugs. The clonotype was recovered from a woman aged 45-65 years with Graves disease. The chain couples TRBV28 to TRBJ2-1, with TRBD1 identical over 9 bases. In DNA form, the CDR3 reads TGTGCCAGCAGTTTAAGACCGGGACAGGGCGATTACAATGAGCAGTTCTTC. Translation gives CASSLRPGQGDYNEQFF.